Presented here are 24 T cell receptor beta chains from one specimen sequenced in a study of blood T cells in healthy people across ages. Sample-barcoded 5' priming and a J-beta primer mix drove a second PCR of roughly 7 to 11 cycles. One entry per CDR3 protein, called by TCRdb with MiXCR from the 5' RACE reads. Here the sample spans about 800,000 distinct CDR3 sequences, just under 25% being singletons. These data are also associated with another study on T cells of mothers and their children.

Specimen: blood. Receptors were obtained from a boy aged 5-17 years in good health.

V usage is TRBV7-2 and J usage is TRBJ2-5, with 7 positions matching TRBD2. V shed 5 bases, J shed 3 bases, and the junction held 6 bases outside the gene matches. CDR1 is SGHTA, CDR2 FQGNSA, per germline. The CDR3 loop spans 14 amino acids. CDR3 protein: CASSRALAEETQYF. CDR3 nucleotide sequence: TGTGCCAGCAGCCGCGCGCTAGCGGAAGAGACCCAGTACTTC.

The chain joins TRBV4-3 to TRBJ1-4, with 7 bases that match TRBD1. Germline V gene sequence: CDR1 LGHNA, CDR2 YSLEER. This CDR3 has 17 amino acids. The trim removed 0 bases at V and 4 bases at J, leaving 8 bases unmatched. In nucleotides, the CDR3 is TGCGCCAGCAGCCAAGATCTAGTGGGGACAGATAATGAAAAACTGTTTTTT. It encodes CASSQDLVGTDNEKLFF.

The V gene is TRBV5-1, the J gene TRBJ2-3, with TRBD1 identical over 9 bases. The CDR3 sequence is 17 residues long. Germline CDR1 is SGHRS and CDR2 is YFSETQ. V lost 1 base and J lost 5; bases outside the gene matches: 11. The CDR3 is CASSLTRGQGYGDTQYF. The CDR3 region has the DNA TGCGCCAGCAGCTTGACAAGGGGACAGGGATACGGAGATACGCAGTATTTT.

The rearrangement uses TRBV25-1 and TRBJ1-2; D uncertain. There are 12 residues in the CDR3. The germline V gene encodes CDR1 MGHDK and CDR2 SYGVNS. V was pared by 5 bases and J by 13 bases, with 17 bases between. The CDR3, as DNA: TGTGCCAGCAGTCCCCCCCTCGAGGGAATCACCTTC. This codes for CASSPPLEGITF.

This clonotype was seen more than once but under ten times. The chain couples TRBV7-9 to TRBJ1-1, with 7 positions matching TRBD1. This CDR3 comprises 16 residues. Germline values: CDR1 SEHNR, CDR2 FQNEAQ (reference sequence). Unmatched junction bases numbered 15, after V lost 4 bases and J lost 7 bases. The CDR3 here is CASSSQGVLSKIEAFF. In DNA form, the CDR3 reads TGTGCCAGCAGCTCTCAGGGGGTACTGTCGAAAATTGAAGCTTTCTTT.

The V call is TRBV6-5, the J call TRBJ2-1; 10 nucleotides agree with TRBD1. The V gene end was trimmed by 5 bases and the J gene end by 5 bases; junction bases not matched to a gene: 6. Per germline, CDR1 MNHEY and CDR2 SVGAGI. This CDR3 contains 15 residues. CDR3 amino acids: CASSNDRGRNNEQFF. CDR3 coding DNA: TGTGCCAGCAGTAATGACAGGGGGCGAAACAATGAGCAGTTCTTC.

V gene TRBV12-3 or TRBV12-4 combines with J gene TRBJ1-1; D is unresolved. Trimming left V 6 bases short and J 5 bases short, with 16 bases between. This CDR3 has 14 residues. The CDR3: CASRDPGIRTEAFF. The DNA for the CDR3 is TGTGCCAGCAGAGACCCGGGGATTAGGACTGAAGCTTTCTTT.

This clonotype turned up a few times. This chain connects TRBV4-1 to TRBJ2-7; D call uncertain. The J call may not be correct, given that the DNA end is closer to TRBJ2-1. Germline V gives CDR1 MGHRA, CDR2 YSYEKL. The CDR3 length is 13 residues. The chain's CDR3 is CASSQDLKNEQFF. The CDR3 DNA is TGCGCCAGCAGCCAAGATCTCAAGAATGAGCAGTTCTTC.

This clonotype was seen more than once but under ten times. The chain recombines TRBV6-1 with TRBJ2-1; D is undetermined. The germline V gene encodes CDR1 MNHNS and CDR2 SASEGT. The CDR3 has 12 residues. The ends were cut back, 4 bases at V and 6 bases at J, with 7 bases in the middle. The DNA for the CDR3 is TGTGCCAGCAGTGTTCAGGCCAATGAGCAGTTCTTC. Protein: CASSVQANEQFF.

The rearrangement joins TRBV5-1 to TRBJ2-3; no clear D. V was clipped by 4 bases and J by 4 bases, with 16 bases between them. The germline CDR1 and CDR2 sequences are SGHRS and YFSETQ. This CDR3 has 15 residues. The CDR3, as DNA: TGCGCCAGCAGCCGGTATGGTGAAGTCCCAGATACGCAGTATTTT. Residues: CASSRYGEVPDTQYF. Full variable domain (rest looked up from reference TRBV5-1 and TRBJ2-3): KAGVTQTPRYLIKTRGQQVTLSCSPISGHRSVSWYQQTPGQGLQFLFEYFSETQRNKGNFPGRFSGRQFSNSRSEMNVSTLELGDSALYLCASSRYGEVPDTQYFGPGTRLTVL.

This rearrangement joins TRBV11-2 to TRBJ2-5; D ambiguous. V was shortened by 3 bases and J by 5 bases, with 13 bases between the two germline ends. Germline CDR1 reads SGHAT; CDR2 reads FQNNGV. The CDR3 consists of 14 residues. The CDR3 coding sequence is TGTGCCAGCAGCTTTACGGGTTTCAGGGAGACCCAGTACTTC. This sequence encodes CASSFTGFRETQYF.

A few counts support this clonotype. The rearrangement links TRBV2 to TRBJ1-4; TRBD1 matches 8 bases. CDR1 SNHLY and CDR2 FYNNEI come from the germline V gene. The trim removed 6 bases at V and 6 bases at J, leaving 3 bases unmatched. The length of the CDR3 is 13 residues. The CDR3 nucleotides read TGTGCCAGCAGGGACAGGGAGGATGAAAAACTGTTTTTT. Amino acid sequence: CASRDREDEKLFF. The entire variable domain, with the rest obtained from reference TRBV2 and TRBJ1-4, is as follows: EPEVTQTPSHQVTQMGQEVILRCVPISNHLYFYWYRQILGQKVEFLVSFYNNEISEKSEIFDDQFSVERPDGSNFTLKIRSTKLEDSAMYFCASRDREDEKLFFGSGTQLSVL.

This chain links TRBV20-1 with TRBJ2-5, with 12 bases that match TRBD1. The J call may be faulty, since TRBJ2-1 better matches the DNA end. The CDR3 extends over 16 amino acids. Germline V lookup: CDR1 DFQATT, CDR2 SNEGSKA (reference sequence). In nucleotides, the CDR3 is TGCAGTGCTAGCGACCCGGGACAGGGGGCTCAAAATGAGCAGTTCTTC. Amino acids: CSASDPGQGAQNEQFF.

The chain combines TRBV27 with TRBJ1-5; D ambiguous. V dropped 6 bases and J dropped 7 bases, with 19 bases sitting between them. There are 15 residues in the CDR3. Germline CDR1 and CDR2: MNHEY and SMNVEV (reference sequence). The chain's CDR3 is CASSLGFEGGQPQHF. CDR3 in DNA: TGTGCCAGCAGCCTTGGGTTTGAGGGAGGCCAGCCCCAGCATTTT.

The table lists this clonotype with a few counts. The junction departs from germline at one end; a sequencing error may be responsible. The chain recombines TRBV10-3 with TRBJ2-6; D may be TRBD1 (5 bases). The CDR3 has 16 amino acids. The germline CDR1 and CDR2 sequences are ENHRY and SYGVKD. The CDR3 DNA is TGTGCCATCAGCGAACTGGGGCCATCTGGGGCCAACGCCCTGACTTTC. Translated: CAISELGPSGANALTF.

The chain uses TRBV24-1 and TRBJ2-3; 7 bases fit TRBD2. The CDR3 totals 16 residues. The germline gives CDR1 KGHDR, CDR2 SFDVKD. Trimming at V came to 0 bases and at J to 4 bases, leaving 6 bases not matched to a gene. For the CDR3, the DNA is TGTGCCACCAGTGATTTGATCGCGGGAGACCCAGATACGCAGTATTTT. It codes for CATSDLIAGDPDTQYF.

The rearrangement links TRBV15 to TRBJ2-3, with D possibly matching TRBD2 (5 bases). Germline CDR1 LNHNV, CDR2 YYDKDF (reference sequence). V lost 6 bases, J lost 1 base, and 17 bases lay in between. CDR3 length equals 16 residues. CDR3 nucleotides: TGTGCCACCAGAAATCTAGCCCACCTCGGCACAGATACGCAGTATTTT. Its protein product is CATRNLAHLGTDTQYF.

V is TRBV7-9 and J is TRBJ1-2, with D unclear. Germline-derived CDR1 and CDR2 are SEHNR and FQNEAQ (reference sequence). The CDR3 spans 13 residues. V was clipped by 3 bases and J by 5 bases, with 10 bases between them. The CDR3 sequence: CASSFLSGYGYTF. The CDR3 nucleotides read TGTGCCAGCAGCTTCTTATCGGGGTATGGCTACACCTTC.

The rearrangement uses TRBV3-1 and TRBJ1-3; a weak D match, TRBD1 (6 bases). V was clipped by 2 bases and J by 0 bases, with 11 bases between them. CDR3 length equals 16 residues. Germline CDR1 LGHDT, CDR2 YNNKEL (reference sequence). The CDR3 nucleotides are TGTGCCAGCAGCCAAACCAGGGGCTTCTCTGGAAACACCATATATTTT. It specifies CASSQTRGFSGNTIYF.

The chain combines TRBV7-2 with TRBJ2-5; D possibly matches TRBD1 or TRBD2 (5 bases each). The J call may be wrong; the DNA end is better matched by TRBJ2-7. Germline CDR1 SGHTA, CDR2 FQGNSA. The CDR3 extends over 14 amino acids. CDR3 amino acids: CASSRDLQRGEQYF. The CDR3 bases are TGTGCCAGCAGCCGGGACCTCCAGAGGGGCGAGCAGTACTTC.

This clonotype was counted only a few times. The rearrangement joins TRBV19 to TRBJ2-3; D remains unclear. Germline V gene lookup returns CDR1 LNHDA and CDR2 SQIVND (reference sequence). CDR3 size: 12 residues. Trimming left V 3 bases short and J 4 bases short, with 5 bases between. In DNA form, the CDR3 reads TGTGCCAGTAGTATCTCGTCAGATACGCAGTATTTT. Residues: CASSISSDTQYF.

This clonotype occurred a few times. The chain has TRBV5-1 and TRBJ2-5; 10 nucleotides match TRBD2. The ends lost 4 bases at V and 2 bases at J; junction bases unmatched: 5. This CDR3 is built from 15 residues. Germline loops: CDR1 SGHRS, CDR2 YFSETQ. The CDR3 loop reads CASSPSTSGQETQYF. DNA for the CDR3: TGCGCCAGCAGCCCATCGACTAGCGGGCAAGAGACCCAGTACTTC.

This chain joins TRBV28 and TRBJ1-5; 8 bases match TRBD1. The V gene end was trimmed by 3 bases and the J gene end by 3 bases; junction bases not matched to a gene: 4. The CDR3 runs to 15 residues. The germline V gene has CDR1 MDHEN and CDR2 SYDVKM. CDR3 loop: CASSFQGATNQPQHF. CDR3 coding DNA: TGTGCCAGCAGTTTTCAGGGGGCAACCAATCAGCCCCAGCATTTT.

The chain carries TRBV24-1 and TRBJ2-5; the D gene is possibly TRBD2 (7 bases). The J call may be wrong; the DNA end is better matched by TRBJ2-1. CDR1 and CDR2 from the germline V gene are KGHDR and SFDVKD. The CDR3 is 17 residues long. The CDR3 here is CATSGRGLAENYNEQFF. CDR3 in DNA: TGTGCCACCAGTGGACGGGGGCTAGCGGAGAACTACAATGAGCAGTTCTTC.